This T cell receptor (beta chain) derives from a study of blood T cell repertoires in COVID-19 (dated by TCRdb to the early 2020s). The study in broad terms: Samples covering the acute and convalescent phases of COVID-19 were provided by collaborators in the United States, Italy and Spain. The prospective study material was composed of cDNA or gDNA derived from T cells, B-cell-depleted T cells, or PBMCs. The dataset comprised deeply sampled blood TCRbeta repertoires from subjects exposed to, actively infected with, or recovered from COVID-19. The repertoires were released in a freely available public database meant as a resource for research on the immune response to SARS-CoV-2. The samples were drawn from two sources: the first 160 participants of the ongoing ImmuneRACE study, and 1,254 subjects contributed by 6 global collaborators. A de-identified subject ID, COVID-19 status, age in years and sex were almost always included in the sample metadata. HLA class I and class II types, where available, came from metadata supplied by the sample provider rather than from assay-based typing. Results and caveats for the whole study, not just this receptor: The quantity of clinical and demographic metadata differed by source and by participant and was supplied without curation.

TCRbeta CDR3 regions were amplified from genomic DNA by means of the immunoSEQ Assay, a bias-controlled multiplex PCR. The source study handled its data this way. Within the assay, amplification of reference gene primers was used to estimate how many nucleated cells each sample contained. Sequence reads were collapsed and filtered to measure the absolute abundance of every unique TCRbeta CDR3 rearrangement. Productive Simpson clonality was computed per sample as the square root of Simpson's diversity index over productive rearrangements. The immuneACCESS repertoire file appears here via TCRdb, limited to in-frame rearrangements. These files lack a portion of the clones; in checked studies, under half of the deficit traces to unresolved V genes, and the cause of the others is not known. V and J calls and clone size are copied from that table; D and trimming were computed from the DNA. The sample table contains approximately 170,000 clones; only one count was recorded for 88% of them. Roughly 1.9% of the sample comes from the top ten.

A note on this clone: Its specific antigen is unknown. The input lacks base qualities; no much larger clone sits a single base away.

The CDR3 numbers 13 residues from cysteine through phenylalanine. The retained sequence is limited to the CDR3, 39 bases, with the frame set at the first base. Based on the germline V gene, the CDR1 and CDR2 sequences are SQVTM and ANQGSEA. V has 6 bases trimmed and J has 4 bases trimmed; junction bases matching no gene number 8. Samples from volunteer blood donors who had recovered from COVID-19 were contributed by a second Seattle source. The collaborating institutions used their own protocols to collect whole blood in K2EDTA tubes. For TCRbeta analysis, collaborators shipped samples in one of three forms: frozen whole blood, isolated PBMCs, or DNA extracted from either of those sample types.

The material sequenced was peripheral blood. This receptor was obtained from a man aged 50 to 60 who had recovered from COVID-19. The receptor chain draws on TRBV29-1 and TRBJ2-5, with 7 central nucleotides matching TRBD1. In nucleotides, the sequence is TGCAGCGTAGGGACAGCCCGTGGAGAGACCCAGTACTTC. Protein translation: CSVGTARGETQYF.